The clone carrying this TCR beta chain was seen only once. This sample is drawn from a study of T cell changes during pregnancy in multiple sclerosis. Assay: immunoSEQ multiplex PCR; the TCRdb copy retains only in-frame clones and omits some. The sample lists roughly 90,000 clones; approximately 95% were seen once. This CDR3 contains 13 residues. CDR1 and CDR2 from the germline V gene are MNHNS and SASEGT. V shed 7 bases and J shed 11 bases, with 20 bases lying between them. This receptor was taken from a female donor with multiple sclerosis, enrolled in a pregnancy study. The chain is built from TRBV6-1 and TRBJ1-1, with a weak D call TRBD1 (5 bases). The sequencing used peripheral blood, collected in the first trimester of pregnancy. CDR3: CASTIDKTGQAFF. The CDR3 region has the DNA TGTGCCAGCACGATCGATAAAACAGGTCAGGCTTTCTTT.